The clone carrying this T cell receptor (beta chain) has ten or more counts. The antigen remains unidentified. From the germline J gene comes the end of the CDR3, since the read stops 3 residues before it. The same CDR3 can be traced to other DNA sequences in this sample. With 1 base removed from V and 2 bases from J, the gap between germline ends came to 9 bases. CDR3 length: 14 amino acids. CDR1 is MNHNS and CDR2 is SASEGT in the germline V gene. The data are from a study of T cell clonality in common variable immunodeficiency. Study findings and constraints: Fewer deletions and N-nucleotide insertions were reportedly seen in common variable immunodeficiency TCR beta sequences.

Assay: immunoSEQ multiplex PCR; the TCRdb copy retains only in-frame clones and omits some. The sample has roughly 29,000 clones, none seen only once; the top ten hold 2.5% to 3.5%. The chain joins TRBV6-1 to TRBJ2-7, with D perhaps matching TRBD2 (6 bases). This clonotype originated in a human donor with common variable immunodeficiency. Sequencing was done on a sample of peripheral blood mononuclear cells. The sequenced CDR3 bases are TGTGCCAGCAGTGAAGTTGGAGGGGCCTACGAG. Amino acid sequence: CASSEVGGAYE. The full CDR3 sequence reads CASSEVGGAYEQYF.